Here is one TCR beta chain with its context. Repertoires were generated with immunoSEQ multiplex PCR, while TCRdb's copy carries only in-frame clones and drops some. The profile shows about 190,000 clones, around 82% of them singletons. This specimen belongs to a study of blood T cell repertoires in COVID-19. The V end was cut by 5 bases, the J end by 3 bases, with 10 bases between. CDR3 length: 13 residues. Per the germline V gene, CDR1 is LNHNV and CDR2 is YYDKDF (reference sequence). The sequenced sample was peripheral blood. The receptor was isolated from a man older than 75 with COVID-19, enrolled during active disease. The chain carries TRBV15 and TRBJ1-1; tentatively, D is TRBD1 (5 bases). CDR3 region: CATSPQGDTEAFF. In DNA, the CDR3 is TGTGCCACCAGCCCTCAAGGGGACACTGAAGCTTTCTTT.